The next 26 T cell receptor beta chains were all read from a single sample in a study of blood T cells in healthy people across ages. PCR was performed a second time for about 7 to 11 cycles using a sample-barcoded 5' primer and a J-beta primer mix. MiXCR, run by TCRdb on the 5' RACE reads, gives a single entry per CDR3 protein. The sample includes 800,000 or so distinct CDR3 sequences, approximately 25% seen only once; the top ten take roughly 3.5%. The same sample was also studied in work on T cells of mothers and their children.

Specimen: blood. These receptors all come from a boy younger than 18 in good health.

This clonotype showed up just a few times. The chain is built from TRBV4-1 and TRBJ2-1, with D maybe TRBD2 (6 bases). The CDR3 length is 15 residues. The germline CDR1 and CDR2 sequences are MGHRA and YSYEKL. The V and J ends lost 3 bases and 4 bases respectively, with 13 bases between them. CDR3 DNA: TGCGCCAGCAGCCACGCGACCCGGGGGTACAATGAGCAGTTCTTC. Translating gives CASSHATRGYNEQFF.

This clonotype was counted only a few times. This chain joins TRBV7-2 and TRBJ2-3; TRBD2 aligns across 7 bases. Germline trimming cut 0 bases from V and 6 bases from J; bases unmatched to any gene: 18. CDR1 is SGHTA and CDR2 is FQGNSA in the germline V gene. CDR3 size: 19 residues. The CDR3 DNA is TGTGCCAGCAGCTTAGCGGTCAGCGGACTAGGGCCCCGTCCCGATACGCAGTATTTT. This sequence encodes CASSLAVSGLGPRPDTQYF.

Comment on this clonotype: At one of its ends the junction is not consistent with the germline gene, which may arise from a read error. This chain connects TRBV4-1 to TRBJ1-5; D uncertain. Germline V lookup: CDR1 MGHRA, CDR2 YSYEKL. The CDR3 contains 14 residues. The CDR3 loop is CANSQGDSNQPQHF. The CDR3 DNA is TGCGCCAACAGCCAAGGAGATAGCAATCAGCCCCAGCATTTT.

V usage is TRBV15 and J usage is TRBJ2-7, with 9 bases lining up with TRBD1. The J call may be mistaken, given a closer DNA end match to TRBJ2-5. Looked up from germline, CDR1 is LNHNV and CDR2 is YYDKDF (reference sequence). CDR3 length: 15 amino acids. CDR3 nucleotide sequence: TGTGCCACCAGCAGAGGAACAGGGGGCCCAGAGACCCAGTACTTC. This encodes CATSRGTGGPETQYF.

The chain couples TRBV27 to TRBJ2-3; D is unclear. V lost 1 base and J 0 bases, leaving 11 bases between the germline ends. CDR1 is MNHEY, CDR2 SMNVEV, per germline (reference sequence). The CDR3 runs to 16 residues. CDR3 loop: CASSLLSETSTDTQYF. CDR3 DNA sequence: TGTGCCAGCAGTTTATTGTCGGAAACTAGCACAGATACGCAGTATTTT.

The J gene is TRBJ1-2, the V gene TRBV7-9, with D perhaps TRBD1 (6 bases). CDR3 length: 15 amino acids. Trimming left V 2 bases short and J 2 bases short, with 12 bases between. In germline, CDR1 is SEHNR, CDR2 FQNEAQ (reference sequence). The CDR3 region has the DNA TGTGCCAGCAGCTTATCGCCGGGACACAACTATGGCTACACCTTC. Translation: CASSLSPGHNYGYTF. The whole variable domain, remainder taken from reference TRBV7-9 and TRBJ1-2, is DTGVSQNPRHKITKRGQNVTFRCDPISEHNRLYWYRQTLGQGPEFLTYFQNEAQLEKSRLLSDRFSAERPKGSFSTLEIQRTEQGDSAMYLCASSLSPGHNYGYTFGSGTRLTVV.

Regarding this clonotype: Compared with germline, one end of the junction differs, possibly owing to a read error. The chain links TRBV5-1 to TRBJ2-5, with TRBD2 matching over 11 bases. The J call may be wrong; the DNA end is better matched by TRBJ2-1. Germline V gene sequence: CDR1 SGHRS, CDR2 YFSETQ. The CDR3 consists of 17 residues. The CDR3 DNA sequence: TGCGCCAGCAGCTTGGGCCTGACTAGCGGGGATTACAATGAACAGTTCTTC. This translates into CASSLGLTSGDYNEQFF.

This rearrangement joins TRBV18 to TRBJ2-3; 7 nucleotides line up with TRBD1. Germline lookup yields CDR1 KGHSH and CDR2 LQKENI. V dropped 4 bases and J dropped 1; count of bases not matched to a gene: 8. The CDR3 covers 16 residues. The CDR3 DNA follows: TGTGCCAGCTCACGAACAGGGGACGCTGGCACAGATACGCAGTATTTT. Its translation: CASSRTGDAGTDTQYF.

There are a few counts of this clonotype. The rearrangement joins TRBV12-3 or TRBV12-4 to TRBJ1-4; D gene uncertain. This CDR3 is built from 13 residues. V lost 8 bases and J 8 bases, leaving 15 bases between the germline ends. The CDR3 protein is CASSRVLGEKLFF. The CDR3 bases are TGTGCCAGCTCCCGGGTCTTGGGAGAAAAACTGTTTTTT.

This clonotype was counted a few times. The junction differs from germline at one of its ends, possibly a read error. The chain links TRBV28 to TRBJ2-7, with TRBD2 as a possible D gene (6 bases). The length of the CDR3 is 14 residues. Germline-derived CDR1 and CDR2 are MDHEN and SYDVKM. CDR3 amino acids: CASNPRRGTGVVVF. CDR3 coding DNA: TGTGCCAGCAACCCCAGGCGGGGAACAGGTGTTGTCGTCTTC.

This sequence joins TRBV5-1 and TRBJ2-7; 11 nucleotides agree with TRBD2. CDR3 length: 16 amino acids. V shed 5 bases and J 0 bases; nucleotides not matched to a gene: 7. Germline V gives CDR1 SGHRS, CDR2 YFSETQ. Written as DNA, the CDR3 is TGCGCCAGCAGTTTTGGACTAGCGGGTAGCTCCTACGAGCAGTACTTC. Translating it yields CASSFGLAGSSYEQYF. The whole variable domain, remainder taken from reference TRBV5-1 and TRBJ2-7, is KAGVTQTPRYLIKTRGQQVTLSCSPISGHRSVSWYQQTPGQGLQFLFEYFSETQRNKGNFPGRFSGRQFSNSRSEMNVSTLELGDSALYLCASSFGLAGSSYEQYFGPGTRLTVT.

The CDR3 DNA reads TGCAGCCCAGGACAGGGAGAAGCTTTCTTT. Protein product: CSPGQGEAFF. This chain uses TRBV29-1 with TRBJ1-1, with 8 bases fitting TRBD1. The CDR3 is 10 residues long. The trim removed 8 bases at V and 8 bases at J, leaving 4 bases unmatched. Germline CDR1 and CDR2: SQVTM and ANQGSEA. Drawing the rest from reference TRBV29-1 and TRBJ1-1, the complete variable domain is SAVISQKPSRDICQRGTSLTIQCQVDSQVTMMFWYRQQPGQSLTLIATANQGSEATYESGFVIDKFPISRPNLTFSTLTVSNMSPEDSSIYLCSPGQGEAFFGQGTRLTVV.

This clonotype was detected a few times. The rearrangement joins TRBV4-2 to TRBJ2-7; TRBD2 aligns across 11 bases. Trimming removed 5 bases from V and 0 bases from J; junction bases left unmatched: 3. The CDR3 runs 15 residues. CDR1 is LGHNA and CDR2 is YNFKEQ in the germline V gene. CDR3 DNA: TGTGCCAGCAGCGCCACTAGCGGGAGCTCCTACGAGCAGTACTTC. Translated, it gives CASSATSGSSYEQYF.

The V and J genes are TRBV29-1 and TRBJ2-4; 8 bases line up with TRBD2. CDR1 and CDR2 (germline): SQVTM, ANQGSEA. This CDR3 comprises 15 residues. The J segment lost 1 base and the V segment lost 4 bases, leaving 6 bases of the junction unmatched. Here the CDR3 DNA reads TGCAGCGTTGCCCCACCGGGGGGGGCCAAAAACATTCAGTACTTC. This translates into CSVAPPGGAKNIQYF.

V gene TRBV21-1 combines with J gene TRBJ2-5. TRBV21-1 is annotated as a pseudogene. CDR3 length: 19 residues. CDR3 sequence reads: CASSPHGDVEKRLSETQYF. The CDR3 DNA follows: TGTGCCAGCAGTCCCCACGGGGATGTGGAGAAAAGGTTATCGGAGACCCAGTACTTC.

This clonotype was counted between two and nine times. The J gene is TRBJ1-1, the V gene TRBV6-2 or TRBV6-3; D not certain. V was trimmed by 4 bases and J by 1 base, leaving 16 bases between them. This CDR3 spans 16 amino acids. Germline V gene sequence: CDR1 MNHEY, CDR2 SVGEGT. CDR3 residues: CASSLIALLGNTEAFF. DNA of the CDR3: TGTGCCAGCAGTTTAATAGCCCTGTTAGGGAACACTGAAGCTTTCTTT.

This clonotype was seen only a few times. The chain couples TRBV5-1 to TRBJ2-7; 8 bases fit TRBD2. Trimming removed 2 bases from V and 2 bases from J; junction bases left unmatched: 9. CDR3 size: 16 residues. Germline CDR1 and CDR2: SGHRS and YFSETQ. The CDR3 region is CASSFPTPGGAYEQYF. CDR3 DNA sequence: TGCGCCAGCAGCTTCCCCACCCCGGGGGGGGCCTACGAGCAGTACTTC.

The chain carries TRBV14 and TRBJ2-1; the D gene could be TRBD1 or TRBD2 (6 bases each). With the DNA end fitting TRBJ2-5 better, the J assignment may be wrong. CDR3 length: 11 residues. The germline V gene has CDR1 SGHDN and CDR2 FVKESK. The CDR3 region has the DNA TGTGCCAGCAGCCCCGGGGGCCCCCAGTACTTC. It codes for CASSPGGPQYF.

This clonotype appeared a few times. The V and J genes are TRBV6-2 or TRBV6-3 and TRBJ1-5; unclear D gene. This CDR3 spans 12 amino acids. Germline-derived CDR1 and CDR2 are MNHEY and SVGEGT. Trimming left V 6 bases short and J 1 base short, with 4 bases between. This chain's CDR3 is CASRQSNQPQHF. The CDR3 bases are TGTGCCAGCAGACAGAGCAATCAGCCCCAGCATTTT.

The rearrangement links TRBV29-1 to TRBJ2-1; TRBD2 might be the D (6 bases). The CDR3 runs 15 residues. Per germline, CDR1 SQVTM and CDR2 ANQGSEA. Deletions cut 0 bases from V and 6 bases from J, with 15 bases between. In DNA, the CDR3 is TGCAGCGTTGAAGATAGGAGGGTCCAGCTCAATGAGCAGTTCTTC. Protein product: CSVEDRRVQLNEQFF.

This sequence joins TRBV10-3 and TRBJ1-2; 8 bases agree with TRBD1. CDR3 length: 14 residues. V lost 6 bases, J lost 9 bases, and 12 bases stayed unmatched. CDR1 and CDR2 (germline): ENHRY, SYGVKD. CDR3 sequence reads: CAIRYRDRNASYTF. CDR3 nucleotide sequence: TGTGCCATCAGATATCGGGACAGGAATGCTAGCTACACCTTC.

This chain uses TRBV20-1 with TRBJ2-5; D possibly uses TRBD1 or TRBD2 (6 bases each). The DNA end is more similar to TRBJ2-7, so the J call may be wrong. The CDR3 is made up of 16 amino acids. CDR1 is DFQATT, CDR2 SNEGSKA, per germline (reference sequence). CDR3 nucleotides: TGCAGTGCTAGAGCAGGGGACTCACACACGACCTACGAGCAGTACTTC. It translates to CSARAGDSHTTYEQYF.

The J gene is TRBJ1-5, the V gene TRBV5-6; 10 bases are a match to TRBD1. There are 14 residues in the CDR3. The junction had 4 bases not matched to a gene; V was cut back by 4 bases and J by 6 bases. Germline assignment: CDR1 SGHDT and CDR2 YYEEEE. Here the CDR3 DNA reads TGTGCCAGCAGCCACGGGACAGGGGCTCAGCCCCAGCATTTT. Translated, it gives CASSHGTGAQPQHF. Full variable domain (rest looked up from reference TRBV5-6 and TRBJ1-5): DAGVTQSPTHLIKTRGQQVTLRCSPKSGHDTVSWYQQALGQGPQFIFQYYEEEERQRGNFPDRFSGHQFPNYSSELNVNALLLGDSALYLCASSHGTGAQPQHFGDGTRLSIL.

This clonotype was seen only once. Compared with germline, one end of the junction differs, possibly owing to a read error. The chain couples TRBV6-1 to TRBJ1-4; D possibly corresponds to TRBD1 (6 bases). Germline V gene data show CDR1 as MNHNS and CDR2 as SASEGT. The CDR3 has 15 amino acids. CDR3 region: CASGEYQGSNEKLLF. As DNA, the CDR3 is TGTGCCAGCGGTGAATATCAGGGGTCTAATGAAAAACTGCTTTTT.

This clonotype appeared a single time. The chain combines TRBV29-1 with TRBJ2-7, with D maybe TRBD2 (5 bases). CDR1 is SQVTM, CDR2 ANQGSEA, per germline. V lost 6 bases and J lost 0, with 15 bases in between. The CDR3 length is 14 residues. The CDR3: CSVLDYESSYEQYF. The CDR3 DNA follows: TGCAGCGTCCTCGACTACGAGAGCTCCTACGAGCAGTACTTC.

This clonotype was recorded at least ten times. V and J are TRBV6-4 and TRBJ2-1; 10 bases agree with TRBD2. Germline CDR1 is MRHNA and CDR2 is SNTAGT. V dropped 4 bases and J dropped 7; count of bases not matched to a gene: 7. The CDR3 runs to 15 residues. The CDR3 sequence is CASSGTSGSVNEQFF. The CDR3 DNA reads TGTGCCAGCAGTGGGACTAGCGGCAGTGTTAATGAGCAGTTCTTC.